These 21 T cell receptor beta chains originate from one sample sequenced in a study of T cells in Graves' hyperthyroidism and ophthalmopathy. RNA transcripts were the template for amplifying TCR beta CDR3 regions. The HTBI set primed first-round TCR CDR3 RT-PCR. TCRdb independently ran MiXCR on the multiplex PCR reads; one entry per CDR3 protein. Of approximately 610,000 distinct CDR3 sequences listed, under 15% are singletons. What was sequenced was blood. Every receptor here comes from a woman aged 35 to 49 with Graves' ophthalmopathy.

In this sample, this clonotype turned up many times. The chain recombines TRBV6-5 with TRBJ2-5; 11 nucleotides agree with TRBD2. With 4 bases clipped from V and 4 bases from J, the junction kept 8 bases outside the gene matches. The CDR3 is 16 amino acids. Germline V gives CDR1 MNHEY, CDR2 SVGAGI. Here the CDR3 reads CASSSLSGRAGETQYF. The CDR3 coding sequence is TGTGCCAGCAGTTCCCTTAGCGGGAGGGCCGGAGAGACCCAGTACTTC.

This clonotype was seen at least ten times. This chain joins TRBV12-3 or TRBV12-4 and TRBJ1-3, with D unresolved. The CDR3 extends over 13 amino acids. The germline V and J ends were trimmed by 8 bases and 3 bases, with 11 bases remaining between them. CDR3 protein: CASLKGIGNTIYF. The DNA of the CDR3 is TGTGCCAGCCTAAAGGGAATTGGAAACACCATATATTTT.

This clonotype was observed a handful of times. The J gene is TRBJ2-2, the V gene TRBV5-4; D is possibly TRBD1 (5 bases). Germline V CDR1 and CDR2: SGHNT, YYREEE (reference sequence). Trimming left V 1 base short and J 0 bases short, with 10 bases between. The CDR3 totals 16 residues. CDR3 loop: CASSLSQGANTGELFF. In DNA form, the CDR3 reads TGTGCCAGCAGCTTGTCGCAGGGCGCGAACACCGGGGAGCTGTTTTTT.

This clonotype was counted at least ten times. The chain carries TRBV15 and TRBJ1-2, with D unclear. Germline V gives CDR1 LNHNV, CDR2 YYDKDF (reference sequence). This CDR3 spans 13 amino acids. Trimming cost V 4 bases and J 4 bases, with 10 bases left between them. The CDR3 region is CATSNRHGYGYTF. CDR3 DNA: TGTGCCACCAGCAATAGACACGGCTATGGCTACACCTTC.

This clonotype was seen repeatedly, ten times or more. The CDR3: CASSPQLASGEQYF. As DNA, the CDR3 is TGTGCCAGCAGTCCCCAATTAGCTAGCGGTGAGCAGTACTTC. V gene TRBV27 combines with J gene TRBJ2-7, with 7 nucleotides matching TRBD2. The CDR3 covers 14 residues. CDR1 is MNHEY and CDR2 is SMNVEV in the germline V gene (reference sequence). V was clipped by 5 bases and J by 7 bases; unmatched bases: 11.

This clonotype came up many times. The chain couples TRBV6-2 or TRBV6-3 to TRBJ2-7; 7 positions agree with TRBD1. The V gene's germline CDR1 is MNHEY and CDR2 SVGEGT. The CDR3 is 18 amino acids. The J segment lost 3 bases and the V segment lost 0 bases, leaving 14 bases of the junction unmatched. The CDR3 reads CASSYSSDRSEYRYEQYF. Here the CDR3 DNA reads TGTGCCAGCAGTTACTCGTCGGACAGGTCCGAATATCGCTACGAGCAGTACTTC.

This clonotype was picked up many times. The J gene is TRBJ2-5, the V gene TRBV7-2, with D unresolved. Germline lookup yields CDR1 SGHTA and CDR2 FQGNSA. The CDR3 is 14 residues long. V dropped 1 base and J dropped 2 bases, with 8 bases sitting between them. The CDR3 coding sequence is TGTGCCAGCAGCTTAGATCCGGAACAAGAGACCCAGTACTTC. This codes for CASSLDPEQETQYF.

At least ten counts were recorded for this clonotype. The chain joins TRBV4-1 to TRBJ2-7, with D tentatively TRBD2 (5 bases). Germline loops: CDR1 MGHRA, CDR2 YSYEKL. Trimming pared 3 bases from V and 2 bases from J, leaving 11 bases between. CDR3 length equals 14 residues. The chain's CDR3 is CASSQSDGAYEQYF. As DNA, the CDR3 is TGCGCCAGCAGCCAGTCCGACGGGGCCTACGAGCAGTACTTC.

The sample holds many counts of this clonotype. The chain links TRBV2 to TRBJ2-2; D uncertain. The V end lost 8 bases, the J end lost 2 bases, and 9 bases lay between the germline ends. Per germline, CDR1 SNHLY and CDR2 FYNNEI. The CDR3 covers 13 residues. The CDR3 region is CASVPRNTGELFF. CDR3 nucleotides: TGTGCCAGCGTCCCTCGCAACACCGGGGAGCTGTTTTTT.

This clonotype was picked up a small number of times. The CDR3 DNA sequence: TGTGCCAGCAGTGCCCGGGACTGGCTCTATGGCTACACCTTC. As protein: CASSARDWLYGYTF. The gene calls are TRBV6-1 and TRBJ1-2; TRBD1 is a possible D gene (5 bases). The CDR3 loop spans 14 amino acids. Trimming pared 4 bases from V and 4 bases from J, leaving 13 bases between. Germline CDR1 is MNHNS and CDR2 is SASEGT.

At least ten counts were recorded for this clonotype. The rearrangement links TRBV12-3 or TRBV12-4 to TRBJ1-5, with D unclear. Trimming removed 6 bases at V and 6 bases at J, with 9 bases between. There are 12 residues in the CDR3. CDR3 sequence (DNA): TGTGCCAGCAGCCAGTCGATTCAGCCCCAGCATTTT. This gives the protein CASSQSIQPQHF.

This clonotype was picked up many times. The CDR3 DNA reads TGTGCCAGCAGTTACTCGACGGGGGGCCGGGACGAGCAGTACTTC. This gives the protein CASSYSTGGRDEQYF. V and J are TRBV6-5 and TRBJ2-7; TRBD2 is a possible D gene (7 bases). CDR1 MNHEY and CDR2 SVGAGI come from the germline V gene. The ends were cut back, 0 bases at V and 5 bases at J, with 14 bases in the middle. This CDR3 spans 15 amino acids.

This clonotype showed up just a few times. DNA of the CDR3: TGCAGTGCTAGAGATGCAGATCGTGGGGCCTACGAGCAGTACTTC. Translating it yields CSARDADRGAYEQYF. V is TRBV20-1 and J is TRBJ2-7; D call uncertain. This CDR3 contains 15 residues. Germline CDR1 reads DFQATT; CDR2 reads SNEGSKA (reference sequence). The ends were cut back, 0 bases at V and 2 bases at J, with 14 bases in the middle.

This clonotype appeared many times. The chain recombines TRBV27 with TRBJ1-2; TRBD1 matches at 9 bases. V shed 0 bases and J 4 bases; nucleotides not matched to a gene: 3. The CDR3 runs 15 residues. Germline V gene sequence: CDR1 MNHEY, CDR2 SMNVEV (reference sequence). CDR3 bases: TGTGCCAGCAGTTTATCCGGACAGGGGAGCTATGGCTACACCTTC. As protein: CASSLSGQGSYGYTF.

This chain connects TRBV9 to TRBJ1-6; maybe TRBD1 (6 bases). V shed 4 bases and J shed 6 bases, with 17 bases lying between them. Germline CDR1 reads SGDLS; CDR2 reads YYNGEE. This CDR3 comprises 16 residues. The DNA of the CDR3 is TGTGCCAGCAGCCCGACGGGACACTCATCTAATTCACCCCTCCACTTT. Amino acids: CASSPTGHSSNSPLHF.

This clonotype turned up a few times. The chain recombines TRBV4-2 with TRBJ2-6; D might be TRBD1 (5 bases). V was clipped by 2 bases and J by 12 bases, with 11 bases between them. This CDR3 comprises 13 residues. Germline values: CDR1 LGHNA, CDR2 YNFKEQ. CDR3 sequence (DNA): TGTGCCAGCAGCCAACCGACAGAAGGCGTCCTGACTTTC. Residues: CASSQPTEGVLTF.

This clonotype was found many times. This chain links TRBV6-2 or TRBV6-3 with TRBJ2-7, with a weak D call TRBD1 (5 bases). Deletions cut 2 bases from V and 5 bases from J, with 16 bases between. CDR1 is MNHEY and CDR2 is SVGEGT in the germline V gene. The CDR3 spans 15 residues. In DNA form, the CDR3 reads TGTGCCAGCAGTTACGGTGGCAGGGCTGACAACGAGCAGTACTTC. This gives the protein CASSYGGRADNEQYF.

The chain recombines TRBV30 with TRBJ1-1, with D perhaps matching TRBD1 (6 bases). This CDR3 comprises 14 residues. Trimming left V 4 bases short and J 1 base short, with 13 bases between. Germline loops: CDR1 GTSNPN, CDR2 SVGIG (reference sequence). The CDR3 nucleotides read TGTGCCTGGACCGAACTGACAGGGAACACTGAAGCTTTCTTT. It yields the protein CAWTELTGNTEAFF.

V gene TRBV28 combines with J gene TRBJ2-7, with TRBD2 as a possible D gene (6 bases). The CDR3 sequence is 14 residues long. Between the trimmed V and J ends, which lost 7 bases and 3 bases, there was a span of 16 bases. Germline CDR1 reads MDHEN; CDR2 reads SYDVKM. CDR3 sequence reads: CASTPGGGNYEQYF. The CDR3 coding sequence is TGTGCCAGCACCCCGGGTGGAGGGAACTACGAGCAGTACTTC.

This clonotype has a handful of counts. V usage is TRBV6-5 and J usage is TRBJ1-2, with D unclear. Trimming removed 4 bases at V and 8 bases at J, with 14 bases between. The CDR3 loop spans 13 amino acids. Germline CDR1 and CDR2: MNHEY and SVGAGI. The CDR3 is CASSSRPEGGYTF. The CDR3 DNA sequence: TGTGCCAGCAGTTCTCGCCCGGAGGGCGGCTACACCTTC.

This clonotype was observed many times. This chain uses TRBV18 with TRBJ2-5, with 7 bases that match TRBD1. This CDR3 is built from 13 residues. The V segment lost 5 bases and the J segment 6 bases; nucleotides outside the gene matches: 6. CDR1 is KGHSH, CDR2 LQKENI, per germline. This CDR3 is CASSSTGTKTQYF. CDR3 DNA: TGTGCCAGCTCATCGACAGGGACCAAGACCCAGTACTTC.